The 19 T cell receptor beta chains presented below share a single source sample, sequenced in a study of blood T cell repertoires in COVID-19. Only in-frame clones appear in the TCRdb table, and some are missing; sequencing was by immunoSEQ multiplex PCR. Of about 120,000 clones in the sample, about four fifths are singletons; the top ten hold under 20%. Material for sequencing was peripheral blood. These receptors were taken from a man between 60 and 70 years old with active or convalescent COVID-19.

The V gene is TRBV7-8, the J gene TRBJ2-7; 13 positions match TRBD2. The CDR3 covers 15 residues. V trimming: 3 bases; J trimming: 6 bases; junction bases outside the gene matches: 5. Germline V lookup: CDR1 SGHVS, CDR2 FQNEAQ. CDR3 sequence: CASSFGTSGTSEQYF. The CDR3 DNA follows: TGTGCCAGCAGCTTCGGGACTAGCGGGACCAGCGAGCAGTACTTC.

This chain joins TRBV5-6 and TRBJ1-2, with 10 bases aligning to TRBD1. There are 15 residues in the CDR3. Trimming removed 2 bases from V and 5 bases from J; junction bases left unmatched: 6. Germline CDR1 reads SGHDT; CDR2 reads YYEEEE. This CDR3 reads CASSFDGTGVYGYTF. DNA for the CDR3: TGTGCCAGCAGCTTTGATGGGACAGGGGTGTATGGCTACACCTTC.

The gene calls are TRBV12-3 or TRBV12-4 and TRBJ2-7, with D perhaps matching TRBD1 (6 bases). CDR3 length: 13 amino acids. The ends were cut back, 2 bases at V and 7 bases at J, with 12 bases in the middle. This CDR3 reads CASSLWEGGEQYF. DNA of the CDR3: TGTGCCAGCAGTTTATGGGAAGGGGGAGAGCAGTACTTC.

The chain uses TRBV18 and TRBJ2-3, with 7 nucleotides matching TRBD2. This CDR3 contains 15 residues. CDR1 is KGHSH and CDR2 is LQKENI in the germline V gene. J lost 2 bases, V lost 4 bases, and 6 bases had no gene match. For the CDR3, the DNA is TGTGCCAGCTCACGATCTAGCGGAAACACAGATACGCAGTATTTT. Translation gives CASSRSSGNTDTQYF.

This clone was recorded only once. J is TRBJ1-5 and V is TRBV29-1; no reliable D call. The germline V gene has CDR1 SQVTM and CDR2 ANQGSEA. V shed 4 bases and J shed 10 bases, with 20 bases lying between them. The CDR3 runs 14 residues. CDR3 sequence reads: CSVGVSAQAGPQHF. The CDR3 coding sequence is TGCAGCGTTGGGGTTTCCGCTCAAGCAGGCCCCCAGCATTTT.

This chain connects TRBV6-1 to TRBJ1-3, with no clear D. The V and J ends lost 0 bases and 0 bases respectively, with 6 bases between them. This CDR3 comprises 15 residues. CDR1 MNHNS and CDR2 SASEGT come from the germline V gene. CDR3: CASSEALYSGNTIYF. The CDR3, as DNA: TGTGCCAGCAGTGAAGCGTTATACTCTGGAAACACCATATATTTT.

This clone was recorded a few times. The chain links TRBV7-2 to TRBJ2-7, with 11 bases aligning to TRBD2. The CDR3 consists of 14 residues. Trimming at V came to 5 bases and at J to 4 bases, leaving 4 bases not matched to a gene. Germline V gene lookup returns CDR1 SGHTA and CDR2 FQGNSA. In DNA form, the CDR3 reads TGTGCCAGCAGCCCAGCTAGCGGGAGGTACGAGCAGTACTTC. Protein sequence: CASSPASGRYEQYF.

The chain links TRBV5-1 to TRBJ1-1; D may be TRBD1 (5 bases). This CDR3 region has 15 residues. V lost 4 bases to trimming and J lost 0 bases, with 13 bases between them. Germline V gene data show CDR1 as SGHRS and CDR2 as YFSETQ. The CDR3 spells CASSPQDSMNTEAFF. In DNA, the CDR3 is TGCGCCAGCAGCCCTCAAGACAGTATGAACACTGAAGCTTTCTTT.

This rearrangement joins TRBV10-2 to TRBJ2-2; D is undetermined. The CDR3 totals 12 residues. V lost 5 bases to trimming and J lost 4 bases, with 5 bases between them. The germline V gene has CDR1 WSHSY and CDR2 SAAADI. CDR3: CASSRVTGELFF. CDR3 sequence (DNA): TGCGCCAGCAGTCGGGTCACCGGGGAGCTGTTTTTT.

The chain uses TRBV18 and TRBJ2-2; TRBD2 matches at 11 bases. The CDR3 sequence is 15 residues long. V gave up 3 bases and J gave up 4 bases; unmatched junction bases: 1. Germline V gene sequence: CDR1 KGHSH, CDR2 LQKENI. The CDR3 DNA reads TGTGCCAGCTCACCGGGACTAGCGGCCACCGGGGAGCTGTTTTTT. Amino acids: CASSPGLAATGELFF.

This clone was counted once. In the same sample, other DNA sequences code for this CDR3. The J gene is TRBJ2-1, the V gene TRBV28; the match to TRBD2 covers 8 bases. CDR1 MDHEN and CDR2 SYDVKM come from the germline V gene. J gave up 6 bases and V 6 bases, and 10 bases lay outside the gene matches. There are 15 residues in the CDR3. The DNA for the CDR3 is TGTGCCAGCAGAAGAGCGGGAGTCTTACTCAATGAGCAGTTCTTC. This sequence encodes CASRRAGVLLNEQFF.

The J gene is TRBJ1-1, the V gene TRBV7-9, with 9 bases lining up with TRBD1. This CDR3 is built from 13 residues. Trimming took 0 bases from V and 11 from J; bases not matched to a gene: 4. The germline CDR1 and CDR2 sequences are SEHNR and FQNEAQ (reference sequence). This CDR3 reads CASSLAGQGAAFF. The DNA of the CDR3 is TGTGCCAGCAGCTTAGCGGGACAGGGCGCCGCTTTCTTT.

This chain connects TRBV7-3 to TRBJ2-1; D remains ambiguous. V dropped 1 base and J dropped 2 bases, with 12 bases sitting between them. The length of the CDR3 is 16 residues. From germline, CDR1 is SGHTA and CDR2 FQGTGA. The CDR3 region has the DNA TGTGCCAGCAGCTTAAGACGGATGGGCGCCTACAATGAGCAGTTCTTC. Its translation: CASSLRRMGAYNEQFF.

The chain is built from TRBV5-6 and TRBJ2-7, with TRBD1 as a possible D gene (5 bases). Trimming left V 1 base short and J 2 bases short, with 10 bases between. Germline CDR1 and CDR2: SGHDT and YYEEEE. The CDR3 has 14 residues. The CDR3 coding sequence is TGTGCCAGCAGCTTGCGAGGACATACCTACGAGCAGTACTTC. Amino acids: CASSLRGHTYEQYF.

The chain couples TRBV6-5 to TRBJ2-7; 8 bases are shared with TRBD2. This CDR3 spans 15 amino acids. J gave up 9 bases and V 6 bases, and 16 bases lay outside the gene matches. Germline V lookup: CDR1 MNHEY, CDR2 SVGAGI. This CDR3 reads CASSDGLAGGEVQYF. In nucleotides, the CDR3 is TGTGCCAGCAGCGACGGACTAGCTGGCGGGGAGGTGCAGTACTTC.

The chain carries TRBV7-9 and TRBJ2-6; 7 positions agree with TRBD1. The CDR3 has 18 residues. The J segment lost 0 bases and the V segment lost 5 bases, leaving 10 bases of the junction unmatched. CDR1 is SEHNR and CDR2 is FQNEAQ in the germline V gene (reference sequence). The CDR3 spells CASSPRTGLSSGANVLTF. Written as DNA, the CDR3 is TGTGCCAGCAGCCCGAGGACAGGCCTGAGCTCTGGGGCCAACGTCCTGACTTTC.

J is TRBJ1-1 and V is TRBV28, with D possibly matching TRBD1 (6 bases). Trimming took 3 bases from V and 0 from J, leaving 17 bases between them. CDR3 length: 17 amino acids. CDR1 and CDR2 (germline): MDHEN, SYDVKM. CDR3 sequence reads: CASSFEGQLNMNTEAFF. DNA of the CDR3: TGTGCCAGCAGTTTCGAGGGACAATTGAACATGAACACTGAAGCTTTCTTT.

This clone was observed once. The chain couples TRBV28 to TRBJ2-7, with TRBD1 matching 9 bases. V was clipped by 5 bases and J by 0 bases; unmatched bases: 5. This CDR3 has 15 residues. The V gene's germline CDR1 is MDHEN and CDR2 SYDVKM. For the CDR3, the DNA is TGTGCCAGCAGTGGGACAGGGACAAGCTCCTACGAGCAGTACTTC. This codes for CASSGTGTSSYEQYF.

CDR3 bases: TGCAGCGTTGAGTTCTGGGCTAGCGGGAGCTACGAGCAGTACTTC. This encodes CSVEFWASGSYEQYF. This chain uses TRBV29-1 with TRBJ2-7; TRBD2 aligns across 10 bases. CDR3 length: 15 amino acids. V lost 3 bases, J lost 3 bases, and 8 bases stayed unmatched. The V gene's germline CDR1 is SQVTM and CDR2 ANQGSEA.